A single sample is the source of the 15 T cell receptor beta chains below, sequenced in a study of CD8 T cells in ankylosing spondylitis. For these TCRs, the target antigens are not known. Notes on the study in general: Within ankylosing spondylitis blood, a TCR beta motif made up of fewer than ten highly homologous variants appeared to be characteristic.

TCRdb passed the 5' RACE reads through MiXCR, listing each CDR3 protein once. The sample has some 330,000 distinct CDR3 sequences, under 8.5% seen once. The sample taken for sequencing was blood, either unsorted or a sorted T cell fraction (not recorded which). The receptor source for this set is a male donor with ankylosing spondylitis.

This clonotype was seen at least ten times. The V call is TRBV3-1, the J call TRBJ2-7, with 7 bases identical to TRBD1. Germline V CDR1 and CDR2: LGHDT, YNNKEL (reference sequence). CDR3 size: 16 residues. The V and J ends lost 7 bases and 3 bases, in that order; junction bases with no gene match: 15. CDR3 loop: CASTPGVKTGHYEQYF. The CDR3 DNA reads as TGTGCCAGCACCCCCGGGGTTAAGACAGGGCACTACGAGCAGTACTTC.

The chain uses TRBV29-1 and TRBJ2-2; TRBD2 matches 8 bases. Germline V lookup: CDR1 SQVTM, CDR2 ANQGSEA. V lost 1 base to trimming and J lost 6 bases; unmatched junction nucleotides: 7. The CDR3 runs to 15 residues. The CDR3 reads CSVEVVAGLPGELFF. The CDR3 bases are TGCAGCGTTGAAGTGGTAGCGGGACTTCCCGGGGAGCTGTTTTTT.

This clonotype was found many times. The chain employs TRBV7-3 and TRBJ1-1, with D hard to call. Germline V lookup: CDR1 SGHTA, CDR2 FQGTGA. The V end lost 3 bases, the J end lost 5 bases, and 10 bases lay between the germline ends. This CDR3 has 13 amino acids. The CDR3 DNA follows: TGTGCCAGCAGCTTCTCCCCAGAGACTGAAGCTTTCTTT. Residues: CASSFSPETEAFF.

In its sample, this clonotype was seen a few times. The rearrangement links TRBV5-1 to TRBJ1-3; D remains unclear. The CDR3 extends over 16 amino acids. V was shortened by 0 bases and J by 0 bases, with 10 bases between the two germline ends. Germline CDR1 is SGHRS and CDR2 is YFSETQ. The CDR3 region has the DNA TGCGCCAGCAGCTTGGCCGGCGTTCTCTCTGGAAACACCATATATTTT. Encoded protein: CASSLAGVLSGNTIYF.

This clonotype was seen only a few times. The chain combines TRBV7-9 with TRBJ2-3; weak D call: TRBD2 (6 bases). The CDR3 is 14 amino acids. Germline V CDR1 and CDR2: SEHNR, FQNEAQ (reference sequence). Trimming cost V 3 bases and J 4 bases, with 11 bases left between them. DNA for the CDR3: TGTGCCAGCAGCTTGGGGCGGGACCCAGATACGCAGTATTTT. Translating gives CASSLGRDPDTQYF.

The table lists this clonotype with a few counts. The chain uses TRBV5-1 and TRBJ2-5, with a weak D call TRBD1 (5 bases). The CDR3 is made up of 15 amino acids. V was pared by 4 bases and J by 0 bases, with 13 bases between. Looked up from germline, CDR1 is SGHRS and CDR2 is YFSETQ. CDR3 nucleotide sequence: TGCGCCAGCAGCCCGAGAGACAGTTACCAAGAGACCCAGTACTTC. Translating it yields CASSPRDSYQETQYF.

V is TRBV11-1 and J is TRBJ2-1; the match to TRBD2 covers 7 bases. The trim removed 5 bases at V and 0 bases at J, leaving 19 bases unmatched. The germline gives CDR1 SGHAT, CDR2 FQDESV (reference sequence). The CDR3 runs to 20 residues. CDR3 residues: CASSNTAGVVVLSSYNEQFF. The CDR3, as DNA: TGTGCCAGCAGCAATACCGCGGGAGTTGTGGTGCTGAGCTCCTACAATGAGCAGTTCTTC.

This clonotype was observed a handful of times. This chain joins TRBV6-5 and TRBJ2-7; D gene unclear. Trimming stripped 0 bases from V and 1 base from J, with 4 bases between. The length of the CDR3 is 13 residues. Germline V CDR1 and CDR2: MNHEY, SVGAGI. The CDR3 region is CASSYSRSYEQYF. For the CDR3, the DNA is TGTGCCAGCAGTTACTCCCGATCCTACGAGCAGTACTTC.

The V gene is TRBV28, the J gene TRBJ2-4; a weak D match, TRBD1 (6 bases). Germline CDR1 reads MDHEN; CDR2 reads SYDVKM. Trimming removed 8 bases from V and 3 bases from J, with 20 bases in between. The CDR3 is 16 residues long. Here the CDR3 reads CASGLMGLGGKNIQYF. In DNA form, the CDR3 reads TGTGCCAGCGGCCTTATGGGCTTAGGGGGCAAAAACATTCAGTACTTC.

This clonotype turned up a few times. The chain joins TRBV11-2 to TRBJ2-5; D possibly corresponds to TRBD1 (5 bases). The ends were cut back, 1 base at V and 4 bases at J, with 13 bases in the middle. From germline, CDR1 is SGHAT and CDR2 FQNNGV. The CDR3 sequence is 15 residues long. The DNA for the CDR3 is TGTGCCAGCAGCTTAGTTCGGCGACAGACAGAGACCCAGTACTTC. Protein: CASSLVRRQTETQYF.

The gene calls are TRBV11-2 and TRBJ2-7, with TRBD2 identical over 8 bases. J lost 3 bases, V lost 0 bases, and 10 bases had no gene match. Germline V lookup: CDR1 SGHAT, CDR2 FQNNGV. This CDR3 contains 17 residues. CDR3: CASSLDSSAGGGYEQYF. CDR3 DNA sequence: TGTGCCAGCAGCTTAGATTCCAGCGCGGGAGGTGGCTACGAGCAGTACTTC.

There are a few counts of this clonotype. The CDR3 nucleotides are TGTGCCACCAGTGACGGACTAGCGGGAGGCAATGAGCAGTTCTTC. Amino acids: CATSDGLAGGNEQFF. The V gene is TRBV24-1, the J gene TRBJ2-1; 14 bases match TRBD2. Germline loops: CDR1 KGHDR, CDR2 SFDVKD. V gave up 4 bases and J gave up 6 bases; unmatched junction bases: 1. The CDR3 is made up of 15 amino acids.

V and J are TRBV12-3 or TRBV12-4 and TRBJ2-5, with D perhaps assigned TRBD1 or TRBD2 (5 bases each). This CDR3 is 15 amino acids long. The V end was cut by 3 bases, the J end by 1 base, with 12 bases between. The CDR3 coding sequence is TGTGCCAGCAGTTTCGGGGACGGGACCCAAGAGACCCAGTACTTC. It specifies CASSFGDGTQETQYF.

This clonotype was picked up a small number of times. The chain is built from TRBV28 and TRBJ2-5; 13 nucleotides agree with TRBD2. The J segment lost 4 bases and the V segment lost 4 bases, leaving 3 bases of the junction unmatched. Germline CDR1 and CDR2: MDHEN and SYDVKM. The CDR3 contains 15 residues. This CDR3 reads CASSSGTSGIETQYF. CDR3 coding DNA: TGTGCCAGCAGTTCCGGGACTAGCGGGATAGAGACCCAGTACTTC.

V and J are TRBV4-2 and TRBJ1-6; D gene ambiguous. The CDR3 extends over 15 amino acids. Trimming took 0 bases from V and 8 from J, leaving 11 bases between them. Germline CDR1 and CDR2: LGHNA and YNFKEQ. The CDR3 loop is CASSQDLLLDSPLHF. The CDR3 DNA sequence: TGTGCCAGCAGCCAAGACCTCCTCCTCGATTCACCCCTCCACTTT.